This note documents a single TCR beta chain sequence. Its antigen is currently unknown. The data stem from a study of pediatric ulcerative colitis. As for the study in general: Most patients had pancolitis, and two had left-sided colitis.

Whole-study results and caveats: A couple of rectal CDR3 clonotypes occurred in all ulcerative colitis patients.

Produced via immunoSEQ multiplex PCR; TCRdb's table is partial and in-frame only. Among 25,000 to 35,000 clones listed, more than 75% were seen once. The TCR was taken from a boy aged 10-17 years with severe ulcerative colitis. Sequenced input: blood.

The CDR3 DNA follows: TGTGCCAGTAGTATAGTGTCAGGGCACGATGAGCAGTTCTTC. Amino acids: CASSIVSGHDEQFF. The chain carries TRBV19 and TRBJ2-1, with a weak D call TRBD1 (5 bases). The CDR3 runs 14 residues. Per germline, CDR1 LNHDA and CDR2 SQIVND (reference sequence). V shed 1 base and J shed 8 bases, with 12 bases lying between them.